This entry features one T cell receptor (beta chain) sequence. Its cognate antigen is unknown. At one end, the junction sequence differs from germline, possibly due to a read error. PCR was performed using 60 Vbeta and 13 Jbeta primers. TCRdb's copy holds only in-frame clones and misses some; the assay was immunoSEQ multiplex PCR. This table holds over 100,000 clones, just under 75% found once. This specimen belongs to a study of cytomegalovirus exposure and HLA in healthy donors. Study at large: Caucasian-associated ancestry cluster membership applied to about four fifths of 398 genotyped donors. General study findings and limits: In a later analysis, 16,951 TCR beta sequences were associated with HLA alleles at 0.05 false discovery rate. In an earlier analysis, about 87% or about 30%: the productive usage of most TCR beta V segments.

This TCR was recovered from a man in his forties in good health and CMV-seropositive. Material for sequencing was PBMCs.

The DNA for the CDR3 is TGTTCCAGCAGCCGAGCGACAGGGGAGAAGCAGTACTTC. Its protein product is CSSSRATGEKQYF. This chain joins TRBV7-9 and TRBJ2-7, with 8 bases that match TRBD1. The CDR3 loop spans 13 amino acids. Germline V gene lookup returns CDR1 SEHNR and CDR2 FQNEAQ (reference sequence).